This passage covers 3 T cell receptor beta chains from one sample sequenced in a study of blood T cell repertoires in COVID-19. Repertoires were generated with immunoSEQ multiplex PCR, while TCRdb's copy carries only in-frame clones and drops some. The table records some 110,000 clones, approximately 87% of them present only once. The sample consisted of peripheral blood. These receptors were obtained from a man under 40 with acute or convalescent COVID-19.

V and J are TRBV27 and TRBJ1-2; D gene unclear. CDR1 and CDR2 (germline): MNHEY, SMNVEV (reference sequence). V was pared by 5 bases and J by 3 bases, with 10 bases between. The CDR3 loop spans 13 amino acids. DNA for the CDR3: TGTGCCAGCAGTCCGAACCGGGACTATGGCTACACCTTC. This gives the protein CASSPNRDYGYTF.

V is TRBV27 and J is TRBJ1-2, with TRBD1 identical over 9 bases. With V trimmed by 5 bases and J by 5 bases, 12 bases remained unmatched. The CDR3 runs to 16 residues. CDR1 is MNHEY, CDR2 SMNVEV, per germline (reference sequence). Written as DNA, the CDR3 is TGTGCCAGCAGTCCCTATACAGGGGGCGAGCGGTATGGCTACACCTTC. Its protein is CASSPYTGGERYGYTF.

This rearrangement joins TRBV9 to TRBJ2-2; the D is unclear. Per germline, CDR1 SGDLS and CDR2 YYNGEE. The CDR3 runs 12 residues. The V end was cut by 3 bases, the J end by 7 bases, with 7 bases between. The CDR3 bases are TGTGCCAGCAGCGCGTCTTACGGGGAGCTGTTTTTT. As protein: CASSASYGELFF.